A selection of T cell receptor beta chains follows, all from one sample in a study of blood T cell repertoires in COVID-19. The data were produced by immunoSEQ multiplex PCR, yet TCRdb's version contains in-frame clones alone and is incomplete. Of roughly 330,000 clones listed, about 90% are singletons. The specimen was PBMCs or T cells enriched from blood (not recorded which). These TCRs come from a woman in her 30s who had recovered from COVID-19. CDR3s include the opening cysteine and the closing phenylalanine or tryptophan. Each record gives: J gene, V gene, clone size, D gene, CDR3 DNA, CDR3 protein. A D gene is named only where the DNA matches it firmly. Clone size is stated in some rows and not others, as once, few, many or a class when expanded.

TRBJ2-7	TRBV15	.	TRBD2	TGTGCCACCAGCAGAGGTAGCGGGGGGTCCTACGAGCAGTACTTC	CATSRGSGGSYEQYF
TRBJ1-5	TRBV5-1	.	TRBD1	TGCGCCAGCAGCCCCGATGGGCAGGGGGCGCATCCTCAGCCCCAGCATTTT	CASSPDGQGAHPQPQHF
TRBJ2-1	TRBV9	.	.	TGTGCCAGCAGCCCCCGTCTCTCGCGTACCTACAATGAGCAGTTCTTC	CASSPRLSRTYNEQFF
TRBJ2-7	TRBV5-4	.	.	TGTGCCAGCAGCTCGAACAGGGGGCGGGGGGCCTACGAGCAGTACTTC	CASSSNRGRGAYEQYF
TRBJ1-5	TRBV4-1	once	.	TGCGCCAGCAGCCAAGTCTCCTCCGTTAATCAGCCCCAGCATTTT	CASSQVSSVNQPQHF
TRBJ1-2	TRBV12-3/TRBV12-4	once	.	TGTGCCAGCAGTCGGGGACACAACTATGGCTACACCTTC	CASSRGHNYGYTF
TRBJ2-2	TRBV18	.	.	TGTGCCAGCTCACCACCGGACAGAACACCGAGTCTGGTGTTTTTT	CASSPPDRTPSLVFF
TRBJ2-1	TRBV7-8	.	.	TGTGCCAGCAGCCGCGACCTAGACAATGAGCAGTTCTTC	CASSRDLDNEQFF
TRBJ1-4	TRBV10-3	.	TRBD1	TGTGCCATCAGTTCGACAGGGGTCGGGAGCGAAAAACTGTTTTTT	CAISSTGVGSEKLFF
TRBJ1-2	TRBV28	few	TRBD1	TGTGCCAGCAGTTTGCCGGGACAGGCACTATATGGCTACACCTTC	CASSLPGQALYGYTF
TRBJ1-3	TRBV9	.	TRBD1	TGTGCCAGCAGCCCCGGGACAGACGGAAACACCATATATTTT	CASSPGTDGNTIYF
TRBJ1-3	TRBV14	once	.	TGTGCCAGCAGCCAAGAAACACAGGGAACCATATATTTT	CASSQETQGTIYF
TRBJ1-5	TRBV28	.	TRBD1	TGTGCCAGCAGTTTATCCGGGCACGACAGGGATCAGCCCCAGCATTTT	CASSLSGHDRDQPQHF
TRBJ2-3	TRBV6-4	few	TRBD2	TGTGCCAGCAGTGACAGCGGGGGGGCCACAGATACGCAGTATTTT	CASSDSGGATDTQYF
TRBJ2-7	TRBV19	.	TRBD1	TGTGCCAGTAGTTCCTCCTATCAGGGGGCGAAGCTTGTTAACTTC	CASSSSYQGAKLVNF
TRBJ2-7	TRBV24-1	once	.	TGTGCCACCAGTGATCCGGTGACCTACGAGCAGTACTTC	CATSDPVTYEQYF
TRBJ1-6	TRBV21-1	.	.	TGTGCCAGCAGTGAAGGGGCTTCACCCCTCCACTTT	CASSEGASPLHF
TRBJ2-1	TRBV9	.	TRBD2	TGTGCCAGCAGCTCCCAGCGGGGGGGCTCGAATGAGCAGTTCTTC	CASSSQRGGSNEQFF
TRBJ1-2	TRBV10-3	.	.	TGTGCCATCAGTGAGTCTGGAGGGGACCATGGCTACACCTTC	CAISESGGDHGYTF
TRBJ1-3	TRBV10-3	.	.	TGTGCCATCAGTGACCCGACCACGGGTTCTGGAAACACCATATATTTT	CAISDPTTGSGNTIYF
TRBJ2-7	TRBV27	.	.	TGTGCCAGCAGTTTATCACTAGGCCACTCCTACGAGCAGTACTTC	CASSLSLGHSYEQYF
TRBJ2-5	TRBV27	.	.	TGTGCCAGCAGTTTAGGCCCTATCCAGGGATGGGAGACCCAGTACTTC	CASSLGPIQGWETQYF
TRBJ2-3	TRBV6-2/TRBV6-3	.	TRBD1	TGTGCCAGCATCTACTCGGGGACAGGGAAGGATACGCAGTATTTT	CASIYSGTGKDTQYF
TRBJ2-1	TRBV4-1	.	TRBD2	TGCGCCAGCAGAGGTGGACTAGCGGGAAGCAATGAGCAGTTCTTC	CASRGGLAGSNEQFF
TRBJ2-1	TRBV7-9	.	TRBD1	TGTGCCAGCAGCTTATTGGGACAGGGTTACAATGAGCAGTTCTTC	CASSLLGQGYNEQFF
TRBJ2-2	TRBV6-5	.	TRBD1	TGTGCCAGCAGTTACTCGACAGGGACCGGGGAGCTGTTTTTT	CASSYSTGTGELFF
TRBJ2-2	TRBV4-3	once	TRBD2	TGCGCCAGCAGCCAAGTGACACTAGCGGGAGGCACCGGGGAGCTGTTTTTT	CASSQVTLAGGTGELFF